This TCR beta chain is from a study of CD8 T cells in Susac syndrome. This CDR3 region has 14 residues. Germline CDR1 reads SNHLY; CDR2 reads FYNNEI. The V and J ends lost 4 bases and 10 bases respectively, with 14 bases between them. While CD8+ and CD4+ T cells were isolated negatively, TEMRA cells were enriched by FACS. Random-hexamer reverse transcription was applied to 0.5 to 1 ug RNA. immunoSEQ multiplex PCR amplified TCR beta CDR3 across 54 Vbeta, 13 Jbeta. From the immunoSEQ multiplex PCR reads, TCRdb called clonotypes with MiXCR, one entry per CDR3 protein. The table includes roughly 200,000 distinct CDR3 sequences, 95% detected once.

This chain uses TRBV2 with TRBJ1-6; no clear D gene. The specimen sequenced was CD4+ T cells from PBMCs. The clonotype originates from a human donor in good health. The CDR3 nucleotides are TGTGCCAGCAGTGTGACGGTTTATGGGTCACCCCTCCACTTT. This translates into CASSVTVYGSPLHF.